Each of the 21 T cell receptor beta chains below was sequenced from the same sample in a study. TCRdb re-called the RT-PCR reads through MiXCR, storing one row per CDR3 protein. In the table there are about 680,000 distinct CDR3 sequences, approximately 15% of which are singletons. Input material: memory CD4+ T cells from blood. All receptors derive from a female donor in good health, serving as a healthy control.

Only a few counts were recorded for this clonotype. V and J are TRBV14 and TRBJ1-2; D call uncertain. Between the trimmed V and J ends, which lost 2 bases and 6 bases, there was a span of 19 bases. CDR3 length: 16 amino acids. CDR1 and CDR2 (germline): SGHDN, FVKESK. CDR3 nucleotides: TGTGCCAGCAGCCAACGGGGTCTGGGGAATGGCGATGGCTACACCTTC. Translating gives CASSQRGLGNGDGYTF.

In this sample, this clonotype turned up many times. This chain links TRBV12-3 or TRBV12-4 with TRBJ1-1; 7 bases line up with TRBD1. The V segment lost 5 bases and the J segment 10 bases; nucleotides outside the gene matches: 10. The CDR3 loop spans 13 amino acids. CDR3 residues: CASSPRQGSLAFF. The CDR3 DNA follows: TGTGCCAGCAGTCCCAGACAGGGATCCCTAGCTTTCTTT.

V gene TRBV7-9 combines with J gene TRBJ2-1; TRBD2 aligns across 7 bases. Germline CDR1 reads SEHNR; CDR2 reads FQNEAQ (reference sequence). Unmatched junction bases numbered 16, after V lost 8 bases and J lost 9 bases. The CDR3 totals 15 residues. The CDR3 DNA reads TGTGCCAGCTCTCCCGACGTGACCGGGGAGGGTGAGCAGTTCTTC. It translates to CASSPDVTGEGEQFF.

The chain combines TRBV30 with TRBJ2-1; D is undetermined. CDR1 and CDR2 (germline): GTSNPN, SVGIG (reference sequence). CDR3 length equals 12 residues. V was shortened by 0 bases and J by 10 bases, with 10 bases between the two germline ends. CDR3 DNA sequence: TGTGCCTGGAGTGTATCCGGGCGGGAGCAGTTCTTC. Its protein is CAWSVSGREQFF. Combining the CDR3 with reference TRBV30 and TRBJ2-1 gives the whole variable domain SQTIHQWPATLVQPVGSPLSLECTVEGTSNPNLYWYRQAAGRGLQLLFYSVGIGQISSEVPQNLSASRPQDRQFILSSKKLLLSDSGFYLCAWSVSGREQFFGPGTRLTVL.

This clonotype was detected many times. This sequence joins TRBV6-2 or TRBV6-3 and TRBJ2-2, with 7 nucleotides matching TRBD1. Losses at the gene ends were 2 bases for V and 5 bases for J; bases not matched to a gene: 11. Germline V gene lookup returns CDR1 MNHEY and CDR2 SVGEGT. The CDR3 has 17 amino acids. The DNA for the CDR3 is TGTGCCAGCAGTTACCCCAGCGACAGGGCGAGAACCGGGGAGCTGTTTTTT. Amino acids: CASSYPSDRARTGELFF.

V and J are TRBV5-1 and TRBJ2-3; D is perhaps TRBD2 (5 bases). Germline assignment: CDR1 SGHRS and CDR2 YFSETQ. V was cut by 1 base and J by 11 bases, with 17 bases left in between. This CDR3 is built from 14 residues. CDR3 coding DNA: TGCGCCAGCAGCTTGATGAGGGAAGGTCAGGAGCAGTATTTT. As protein: CASSLMREGQEQYF.

The V gene is TRBV12-3 or TRBV12-4, the J gene TRBJ1-2, with D unclear. This CDR3 spans 13 amino acids. Trimming pared 2 bases from V and 3 bases from J, leaving 7 bases between. CDR3 sequence reads: CASSLLEDYGYTF. DNA for the CDR3: TGTGCCAGCAGTTTATTGGAAGACTATGGCTACACCTTC.

The chain's CDR3 is CSVKTGGIDEQYF. CDR3 coding DNA: TGCAGCGTTAAGACGGGGGGTATCGACGAGCAGTACTTC. V usage is TRBV29-1 and J usage is TRBJ2-7, with 7 bases identical to TRBD2. V shed 5 bases, J shed 5 bases, and the junction held 9 bases outside the gene matches. The CDR3 is 13 residues long. Germline assignment: CDR1 SQVTM and CDR2 ANQGSEA.

J is TRBJ2-3 and V is TRBV9; unclear D gene. CDR1 is SGDLS, CDR2 YYNGEE, per germline. The CDR3 totals 14 residues. V lost 0 bases and J 1 base, leaving 6 bases between the germline ends. The DNA for the CDR3 is TGTGCCAGCAGCGTAGGTACTGGCACAGATACGCAGTATTTT. This gives the protein CASSVGTGTDTQYF.

This clonotype came up a few times. This sequence joins TRBV6-1 and TRBJ1-2; D is possibly TRBD1 (5 bases). The CDR3 is 13 amino acids. Germline CDR1 is MNHNS and CDR2 is SASEGT. Trimming left V 8 bases short and J 3 bases short, with 13 bases between. The DNA of the CDR3 is TGTGCCAGCCGGGACGGAGGGTACTATGGCTACACCTTC. Translated: CASRDGGYYGYTF.

This clonotype was detected ten times or more. The V and J genes are TRBV6-4 and TRBJ2-7, with TRBD2 matching 14 bases. The germline CDR1 and CDR2 sequences are MRHNA and SNTAGT. There are 16 residues in the CDR3. V shed 10 bases, J shed 4 bases, and the junction held 12 bases outside the gene matches. For the CDR3, the DNA is TGTGCCATCAAGGGACTAGCGGGAGCTGAGGGATACGAGCAGTACTTC. Residues: CAIKGLAGAEGYEQYF.

This sequence joins TRBV9 and TRBJ2-1; D call uncertain. The ends were cut back, 3 bases at V and 6 bases at J, with 4 bases in the middle. The germline gives CDR1 SGDLS, CDR2 YYNGEE. The CDR3 extends over 11 amino acids. CDR3 amino acids: CASSEGNEQFF. CDR3 coding DNA: TGTGCCAGCAGCGAGGGCAATGAGCAGTTCTTC.

This chain uses TRBV18 with TRBJ2-1; 8 bases fit TRBD2. Germline trimming cut 0 bases from V and 3 bases from J; bases unmatched to any gene: 4. This CDR3 comprises 16 residues. CDR1 and CDR2 from the germline V gene are KGHSH and LQKENI. The CDR3 bases are TGTGCCAGCTCACCACCGCCGGGAGGGGTCTACAATGAGCAGTTCTTC. Its translation: CASSPPPGGVYNEQFF.

The V and J genes are TRBV10-3 and TRBJ1-6; TRBD1 might be the D (5 bases). The CDR3 sequence is 14 residues long. The germline gives CDR1 ENHRY, CDR2 SYGVKD. Trimming pared 3 bases from V and 7 bases from J, leaving 10 bases between. The CDR3 DNA is TGTGCCATCAGTGACCAGGGCCTCAATTCACCCCTCCACTTT. Translated, it gives CAISDQGLNSPLHF.

V gene TRBV21-1 combines with J gene TRBJ2-7; the D call of TRBD2 is as the table states it, not checked on the DNA. TRBV21-1 is a documented pseudogene. The CDR3 has 16 amino acids. The CDR3 loop reads CASSKGGRAVSWEQYF. The CDR3 coding sequence is TGTGCCAGCAGCAAAGGAGGGAGGGCCGTATCGTGGGAGCAGTACTTC.

This clonotype was observed once. The chain joins TRBV12-3 or TRBV12-4 to TRBJ1-1; maybe TRBD1 (5 bases). Trimming left V 2 bases short and J 1 base short, with 11 bases between. There are 15 residues in the CDR3. CDR3 sequence: CASSLLQGKNTEAFF. CDR3 sequence (DNA): TGTGCCAGCAGTTTACTTCAGGGTAAGAACACTGAAGCTTTCTTT.

This clonotype has a handful of counts. This sequence joins TRBV20-1 and TRBJ2-1, with TRBD2 matching over 8 bases. This CDR3 contains 15 residues. The V gene end was trimmed by 5 bases and the J gene end by 9 bases; junction bases not matched to a gene: 15. Germline CDR1 DFQATT, CDR2 SNEGSKA (reference sequence). Here the CDR3 reads CSAGTSAGVSTEQFF. CDR3 nucleotides: TGCAGTGCTGGAACCTCAGCGGGGGTGTCGACTGAGCAGTTCTTC.

The chain links TRBV20-1 to TRBJ2-3; weak D call: TRBD2 (7 bases). The CDR3 is made up of 15 amino acids. Germline V gene lookup returns CDR1 DFQATT and CDR2 SNEGSKA (reference sequence). Trimming left V 2 bases short and J 6 bases short, with 18 bases between. The DNA of the CDR3 is TGCAGTGCTAGACCGGGGGCTAGCGGAATGGATACGCAGTATTTT. It is translated as CSARPGASGMDTQYF.

This clonotype has more than one count but fewer than ten. This sequence joins TRBV6-6 and TRBJ1-1; 8 bases fit TRBD1. Germline CDR1 is MNHNY and CDR2 is SVGAGI (reference sequence). Trimming cost V 5 bases and J 7 bases; bases outside gene matches: 15. The CDR3 runs to 16 residues. The CDR3 loop is CASSHGQGRGSGEAFF. CDR3 sequence (DNA): TGTGCCAGCAGTCACGGACAGGGTAGAGGGAGCGGTGAAGCTTTCTTT.

This clonotype was detected only a few times. This chain links TRBV7-2 with TRBJ2-3, with 15 bases aligning to TRBD2. This CDR3 is 18 amino acids long. With V trimmed by 4 bases and J by 3 bases, 8 bases remained unmatched. Germline CDR1 reads SGHTA; CDR2 reads FQGNSA. The CDR3 loop is CASSSRTSGGASTDTQYF. CDR3 coding DNA: TGTGCCAGCAGCTCACGGACTAGCGGGGGGGCCTCTACAGATACGCAGTATTTT. The whole variable domain, filled in from reference TRBV7-2 and TRBJ2-3, reads GAGVSQSPSNKVTEKGKDVELRCDPISGHTALYWYRQSLGQGLEFLIYFQGNSAPDKSGLPSDRFSAERTGGSVSTLTIQRTQQEDSAVYLCASSSRTSGGASTDTQYFGPGTRLTVL.

J is TRBJ2-6 and V is TRBV6-5, with 10 bases lining up with TRBD1. Germline CDR1 reads MNHEY; CDR2 reads SVGAGI. The trim removed 0 bases at V and 2 bases at J, leaving 4 bases unmatched. The CDR3 totals 18 residues. CDR3 protein: CASSYSGQGTTGANVLTF. The CDR3 DNA sequence: TGTGCCAGCAGTTACTCGGGACAGGGGACAACTGGGGCCAACGTCCTGACTTTC.